The rows below give T cell receptor beta chains drawn from one sample of a study of early T cells in non-severe SARS-CoV-2 infection. One entry per CDR3 protein, called by TCRdb with MiXCR from the 5' RACE reads. This sample has 30,000 to 40,000 distinct CDR3 sequences, with over 4.5% found just once. Sequencing input: whole blood. The receptors were gathered from an adult who was a healthcare worker with PCR-confirmed SARS-CoV-2 infection or an uninfected control (not recorded which). Both conserved end residues are trimmed from each CDR3. D genes are given only for firm matches. The size entry is marked missing in some rows and otherwise reads once, few, many or a size class.

len,v_gene,abundance,j_gene,d_gene,CDR3aa
14,TRBV7-3,-,TRBJ2-2,-,ASSFLSGPGTGELF
13,TRBV11-2,many,TRBJ2-1,TRBD2,ASSLTSGGYNEQF
12,TRBV12-3/TRBV12-4,few,TRBJ2-2,-,ASNPMGVTGELF
12,TRBV7-3,few,TRBJ1-1,-,ASSLDRMNTEAF
12,TRBV6-5,few,TRBJ2-5,-,ASRPGRPGETQY
13,TRBV20-1,many,TRBJ2-1,TRBD2,SAYLAGGQEGEQF
12,TRBV12-3/TRBV12-4,few,TRBJ1-2,TRBD1,ASSPGTGVRGYT
14,TRBV6-2/TRBV6-3,many,TRBJ2-1,TRBD1,ASSYKGQGTYNEQF
12,TRBV5-1,many,TRBJ1-1,-,ASSFNSRNTEAF
11,TRBV29-1,few,TRBJ2-7,-,SVGTDLTYEQY
12,TRBV20-1,many,TRBJ2-1,-,SVSGTRSYNEQF
13,TRBV28,few,TRBJ1-3,TRBD1,ASSPWTGTGNTIY
12,TRBV27,many,TRBJ2-5,TRBD1,ASSTFGTGETQY
15,TRBV20-1,many,TRBJ1-1,-,SASVPQVSHMNTEAF
12,TRBV7-3,many,TRBJ2-1,TRBD2,ASSLAGGTNEQF
13,TRBV6-5,many,TRBJ2-7,-,ASSYGWGSSYEQY
12,TRBV18,many,TRBJ1-1,-,ASSPEQQNTEAF
14,TRBV6-5,many,TRBJ2-3,TRBD1,ASRDRRPSSTDTQY
15,TRBV2,many,TRBJ2-1,-,ASSDAPAEPGAGEQF
12,TRBV2,many,TRBJ2-1,-,AMRRGEWTNEQF
13,TRBV28,many,TRBJ1-2,TRBD1,ASSGSQGAASGYT
12,TRBV28,-,TRBJ1-2,-,ASSSSTHNYGYT
13,TRBV5-5,-,TRBJ2-5,TRBD2,ASSLAWTSRETQY
13,TRBV15,many,TRBJ2-1,TRBD2,ATSRVRGNYNEQF
10,TRBV13,many,TRBJ2-7,-,ASSLAAGEQY
12,TRBV9,-,TRBJ2-2,-,ASSVAGIAGELF
13,TRBV6-6,-,TRBJ2-5,-,ASSYSQGGQETQY
10,TRBV29-1,many,TRBJ1-2,-,SVDGAGYGYT
14,TRBV7-2,many,TRBJ2-1,-,ASSPGLGIGLNEQF
13,TRBV12-3/TRBV12-4,many,TRBJ1-3,-,ASSHRAGLGNTIY
13,TRBV7-7,many,TRBJ2-1,-,ASSLGVQAYNEQF
13,TRBV7-6,many,TRBJ2-7,-,ASSLNRGPGDEQY
11,TRBV29-1,few,TRBJ1-1,TRBD1,SVETGVGTEAF
16,TRBV27,-,TRBJ1-1,TRBD1,ASSLFLPGQGPKVGTF
13,TRBV7-3,many,TRBJ2-3,TRBD2,ASSILAGGVDTQY
13,TRBV6-1,many,TRBJ1-2,TRBD1,ASSSQGDLNYGYT
12,TRBV20-1,many,TRBJ2-3,TRBD2,SARKAGGRDTQY
11,TRBV5-4,many,TRBJ1-1,-,ASSLDAFRQAF
12,TRBV27,few,TRBJ1-2,TRBD1,ASSPSQGDYGYT
11,TRBV20-1,many,TRBJ1-2,TRBD1,SASPTGVYGYT
10,TRBV11-1,-,TRBJ2-3,-,ASGVREDTQY
11,TRBV7-2,-,TRBJ2-5,-,ASSPPSKETQY
14,TRBV5-6,many,TRBJ2-1,TRBD1,ASSLATVQGGGEQF
11,TRBV5-1,-,TRBJ2-2,-,ASSLYGTGELF
13,TRBV4-2,many,TRBJ1-1,TRBD1,ASSQEGTGGTEAF
12,TRBV7-9,many,TRBJ2-2,-,ASSLQTGTGELF
12,TRBV20-1,few,TRBJ2-3,TRBD2,SAKGTSGTDTQY
12,TRBV20-1,many,TRBJ1-1,-,SASQALRGTEAF
11,TRBV6-2/TRBV6-3,-,TRBJ2-7,TRBD2,ASRASGGYEQY